Each of the 10 T cell receptor beta chains below was sequenced from the same sample in a study of T cells in Graves' hyperthyroidism and ophthalmopathy. RNA transcripts provided the source from which TCR beta CDR3 regions were amplified. TCR CDR3 regions were first amplified by RT-PCR with HTBI primers. TCRdb reanalysed the multiplex PCR reads using MiXCR and keeps one entry per CDR3 protein. This table has about 640,000 distinct CDR3 sequences, 20% appearing once. The source material was blood. All receptors come from a man aged 30-40 years with Graves' ophthalmopathy.

This chain joins TRBV6-2 or TRBV6-3 and TRBJ2-2; the match to TRBD2 covers 10 bases. The junction had 9 bases not matched to a gene; V was cut back by 4 bases and J by 7 bases. From germline, CDR1 is MNHEY and CDR2 SVGEGT. This CDR3 is built from 16 residues. The CDR3 sequence is CASSSPTSGFGGELFF. DNA for the CDR3: TGTGCCAGCAGTTCACCGACTAGCGGGTTTGGCGGGGAGCTGTTTTTT.

The table lists this clonotype with many counts. V and J are TRBV2 and TRBJ1-2; 9 nucleotides line up with TRBD1. This CDR3 region has 14 residues. The V and J ends lost 4 bases and 5 bases, in that order; junction bases with no gene match: 5. Germline CDR1 SNHLY, CDR2 FYNNEI. CDR3 sequence reads: CASSGTGGEYGYTF. In nucleotides, the CDR3 is TGTGCCAGCAGTGGAACAGGGGGCGAATATGGCTACACCTTC.

The sample holds a few counts of this clonotype. The rearrangement uses TRBV5-1 and TRBJ2-7; D is unclear. Deletions cut 0 bases from V and 5 bases from J, with 15 bases between. The CDR3 has 15 amino acids. CDR1 SGHRS and CDR2 YFSETQ come from the germline V gene. CDR3 sequence: CASSLDGSGVDEQYF. CDR3 nucleotides: TGCGCCAGCAGCTTGGACGGGTCTGGAGTCGACGAGCAGTACTTC.

The rearrangement links TRBV19 to TRBJ2-6; D tentatively fits TRBD1 or TRBD2 (5 bases each). The germline V and J ends were trimmed by 2 bases and 1 base, with 24 bases remaining between them. The CDR3 has 21 amino acids. Germline V lookup: CDR1 LNHDA, CDR2 SQIVND (reference sequence). The CDR3 DNA follows: TGTGCCAGTAGTATACCGGGACGCTTGCTATTCCCTGCTTCTGGGGCCAACGTCCTGACTTTC. It codes for CASSIPGRLLFPASGANVLTF.

The chain has TRBV18 and TRBJ2-7, with a tentative D call TRBD2 (6 bases). The length of the CDR3 is 14 residues. Deletions cut 3 bases from V and 5 bases from J, with 14 bases between. Germline-derived CDR1 and CDR2 are KGHSH and LQKENI. CDR3 sequence (DNA): TGTGCCAGCTCACCGGTCGGCGGAGGGCACGAGCAGTACTTC. Its protein is CASSPVGGGHEQYF.

This clonotype was detected ten times or more. The chain uses TRBV11-2 and TRBJ2-3, with 7 nucleotides matching TRBD2. The CDR3 loop spans 15 amino acids. The germline gives CDR1 SGHAT, CDR2 FQNNGV. V was pared by 6 bases and J by 0 bases, with 6 bases of the junction left unmatched. The CDR3 is CASRGWDYSTDTQYF. The CDR3 DNA reads as TGTGCCAGCAGAGGTTGGGACTATAGCACAGATACGCAGTATTTT.

This clonotype was counted at least ten times. The chain employs TRBV28 and TRBJ2-7; 16 bases are shared with TRBD2. The CDR3 is made up of 17 amino acids. CDR1 MDHEN and CDR2 SYDVKM come from the germline V gene. V gave up 3 bases and J gave up 4 bases; unmatched junction bases: 6. The CDR3 spells CASSFSGLAGGRYEQYF. As DNA, the CDR3 is TGTGCCAGCAGTTTTTCGGGACTAGCGGGAGGGCGGTACGAGCAGTACTTC.

This CDR3 reads CASSQVVGGGKGYTF. The CDR3 DNA sequence: TGCGCCAGCAGCCAAGTCGTAGGGGGCGGAAAAGGCTACACCTTC. J is TRBJ1-2 and V is TRBV4-1, with 7 bases matching TRBD1. Per germline, CDR1 MGHRA and CDR2 YSYEKL. The CDR3 covers 15 residues. V shed 1 base, J shed 8 bases, and the junction held 10 bases outside the gene matches.

This clonotype was counted a few times. The chain employs TRBV20-1 and TRBJ1-1; TRBD1 is a possible D gene (5 bases). The CDR3 loop spans 13 amino acids. CDR1 is DFQATT and CDR2 is SNEGSKA in the germline V gene (reference sequence). Trimming left V 5 bases short and J 3 bases short, with 13 bases between. CDR3 sequence reads: CSARRSRDTEAFF. In nucleotides, the CDR3 is TGCAGTGCTCGACGCTCCAGGGACACTGAAGCTTTCTTT.

The J gene is TRBJ2-1, the V gene TRBV20-1, with a weak D call TRBD2 (5 bases). Germline V CDR1 and CDR2: DFQATT, SNEGSKA (reference sequence). The V end lost 0 bases, the J end lost 6 bases, and 9 bases lay between the germline ends. The CDR3 runs 13 residues. DNA of the CDR3: TGCAGTGCTAGAGATCCCGCGGGCAATGAGCAGTTCTTC. Encoded protein: CSARDPAGNEQFF.